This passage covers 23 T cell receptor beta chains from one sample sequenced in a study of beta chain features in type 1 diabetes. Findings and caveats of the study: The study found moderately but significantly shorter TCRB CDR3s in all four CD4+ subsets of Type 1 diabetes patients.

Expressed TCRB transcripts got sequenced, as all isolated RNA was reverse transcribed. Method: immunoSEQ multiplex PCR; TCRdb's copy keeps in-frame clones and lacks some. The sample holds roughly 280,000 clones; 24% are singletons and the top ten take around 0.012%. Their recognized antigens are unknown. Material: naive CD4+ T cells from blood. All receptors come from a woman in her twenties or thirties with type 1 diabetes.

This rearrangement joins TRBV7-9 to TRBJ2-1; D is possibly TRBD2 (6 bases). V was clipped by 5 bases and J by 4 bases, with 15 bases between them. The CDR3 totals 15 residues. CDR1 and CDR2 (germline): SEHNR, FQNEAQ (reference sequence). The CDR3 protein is CASSRASSEYNEQFF. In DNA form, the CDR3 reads TGTGCCAGCAGCCGCGCTTCTAGCGAGTACAATGAGCAGTTCTTC.

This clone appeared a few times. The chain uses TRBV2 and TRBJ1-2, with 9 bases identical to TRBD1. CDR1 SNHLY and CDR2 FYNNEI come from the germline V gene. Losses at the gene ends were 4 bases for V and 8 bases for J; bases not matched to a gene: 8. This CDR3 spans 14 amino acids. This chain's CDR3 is CASSVDRTGAGYTF. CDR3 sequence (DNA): TGTGCCAGCAGTGTGGATAGGACAGGGGCCGGCTACACCTTC.

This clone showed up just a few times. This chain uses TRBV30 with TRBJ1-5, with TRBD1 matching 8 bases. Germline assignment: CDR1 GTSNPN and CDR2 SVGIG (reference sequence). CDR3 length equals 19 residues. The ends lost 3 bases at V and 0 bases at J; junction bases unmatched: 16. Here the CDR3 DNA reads TGTGCCTGGAGCGCCGGGACAGGACTTCATACTTATAGCAATCAGCCCCAGCATTTT. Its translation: CAWSAGTGLHTYSNQPQHF.

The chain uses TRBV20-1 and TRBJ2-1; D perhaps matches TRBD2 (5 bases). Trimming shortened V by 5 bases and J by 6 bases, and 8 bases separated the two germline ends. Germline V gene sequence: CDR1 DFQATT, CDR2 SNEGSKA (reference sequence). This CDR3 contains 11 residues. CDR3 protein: CSAWRVNEQFF. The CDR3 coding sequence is TGCAGTGCTTGGCGGGTCAATGAGCAGTTCTTC.

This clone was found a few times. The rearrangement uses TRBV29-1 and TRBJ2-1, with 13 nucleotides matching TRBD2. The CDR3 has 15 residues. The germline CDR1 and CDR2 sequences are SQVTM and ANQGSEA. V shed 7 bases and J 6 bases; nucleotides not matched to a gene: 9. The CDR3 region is CSGGLAGVWGNEQFF. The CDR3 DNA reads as TGCAGCGGAGGACTAGCGGGAGTTTGGGGCAATGAGCAGTTCTTC.

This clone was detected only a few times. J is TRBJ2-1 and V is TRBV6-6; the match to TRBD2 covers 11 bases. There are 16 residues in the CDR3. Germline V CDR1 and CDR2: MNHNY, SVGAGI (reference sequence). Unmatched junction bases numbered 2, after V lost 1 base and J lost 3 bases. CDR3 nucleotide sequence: TGTGCCAGCAGTTACTTCGGGACTAGCGGCTACAATGAGCAGTTCTTC. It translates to CASSYFGTSGYNEQFF.

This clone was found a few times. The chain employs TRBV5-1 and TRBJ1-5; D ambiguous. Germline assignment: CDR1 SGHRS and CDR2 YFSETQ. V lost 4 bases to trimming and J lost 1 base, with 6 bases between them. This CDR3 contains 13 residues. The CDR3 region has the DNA TGCGCCAGCAGCGTTGAGAGCAATCAGCCCCAGCATTTT. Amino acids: CASSVESNQPQHF.

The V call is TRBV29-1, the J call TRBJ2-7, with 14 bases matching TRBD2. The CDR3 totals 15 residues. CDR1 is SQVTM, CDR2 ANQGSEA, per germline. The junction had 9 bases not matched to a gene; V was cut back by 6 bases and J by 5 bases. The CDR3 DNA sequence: TGCAGCGTAGTGACTAGCGGGAGGGATCGGAACGAGCAGTACTTC. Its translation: CSVVTSGRDRNEQYF.

The CDR3, as DNA: TGTGCCAGCAGCCTAAACAGGGGCACCCAGTACTTC. Its protein product is CASSLNRGTQYF. The chain joins TRBV14 to TRBJ2-5, with 7 bases matching TRBD1. The V and J ends lost 4 bases and 8 bases, in that order; junction bases with no gene match: 4. The CDR3 runs 12 residues. Germline V CDR1 and CDR2: SGHDN, FVKESK.

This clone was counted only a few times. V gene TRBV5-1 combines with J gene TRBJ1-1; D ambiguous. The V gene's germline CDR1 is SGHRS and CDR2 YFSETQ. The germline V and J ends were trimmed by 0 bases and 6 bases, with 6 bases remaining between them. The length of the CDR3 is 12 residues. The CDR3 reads CASSLERAEAFF. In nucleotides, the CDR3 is TGCGCCAGCAGCTTGGAGCGGGCTGAAGCTTTCTTT. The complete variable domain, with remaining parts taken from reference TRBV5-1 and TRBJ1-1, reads KAGVTQTPRYLIKTRGQQVTLSCSPISGHRSVSWYQQTPGQGLQFLFEYFSETQRNKGNFPGRFSGRQFSNSRSEMNVSTLELGDSALYLCASSLERAEAFFGQGTRLTVV.

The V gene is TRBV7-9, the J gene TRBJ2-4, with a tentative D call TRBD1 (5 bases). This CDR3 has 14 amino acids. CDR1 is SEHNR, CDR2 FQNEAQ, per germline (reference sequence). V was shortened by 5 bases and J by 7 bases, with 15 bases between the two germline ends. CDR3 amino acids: CASSPQQGRNIQYF. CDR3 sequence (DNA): TGTGCCAGCAGCCCCCAGCAGGGTCGGAACATTCAGTACTTC.

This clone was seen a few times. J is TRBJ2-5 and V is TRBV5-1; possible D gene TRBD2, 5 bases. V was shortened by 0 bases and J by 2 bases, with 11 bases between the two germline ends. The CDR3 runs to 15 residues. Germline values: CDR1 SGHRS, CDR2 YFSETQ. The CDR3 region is CASSLEGAVQETQYF. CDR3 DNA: TGCGCCAGCAGCTTGGAGGGAGCGGTTCAAGAGACCCAGTACTTC. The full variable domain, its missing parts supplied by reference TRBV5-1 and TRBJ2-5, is KAGVTQTPRYLIKTRGQQVTLSCSPISGHRSVSWYQQTPGQGLQFLFEYFSETQRNKGNFPGRFSGRQFSNSRSEMNVSTLELGDSALYLCASSLEGAVQETQYFGPGTRLLVL.

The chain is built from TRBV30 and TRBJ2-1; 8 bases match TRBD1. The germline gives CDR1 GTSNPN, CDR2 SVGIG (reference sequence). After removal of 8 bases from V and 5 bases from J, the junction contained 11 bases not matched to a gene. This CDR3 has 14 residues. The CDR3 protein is CALFRRGLHNEQFF. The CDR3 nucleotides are TGTGCCCTCTTTCGCAGGGGGCTCCACAATGAGCAGTTCTTC.

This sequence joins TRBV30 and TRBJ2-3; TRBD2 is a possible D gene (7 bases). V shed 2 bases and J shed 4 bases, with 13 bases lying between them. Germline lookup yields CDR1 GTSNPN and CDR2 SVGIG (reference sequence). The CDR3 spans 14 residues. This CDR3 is CAWSLSGTPDTQYF. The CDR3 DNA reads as TGTGCCTGGAGTCTGAGCGGGACACCAGATACGCAGTATTTT.

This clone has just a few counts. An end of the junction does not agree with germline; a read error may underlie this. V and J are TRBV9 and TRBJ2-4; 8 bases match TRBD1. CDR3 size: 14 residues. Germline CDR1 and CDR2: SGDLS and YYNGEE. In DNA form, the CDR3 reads TGTGCGAGCAGCGGGTCGGACAGGGTAAACATTCAGTACTTC. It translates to CASSGSDRVNIQYF.

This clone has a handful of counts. The CDR3 nucleotides read TGTGCCAGCAGCAAACCGACAGGGAACACTGAAGCTTTCTTT. Protein sequence: CASSKPTGNTEAFF. This chain uses TRBV5-4 with TRBJ1-1; maybe TRBD1 (6 bases). Looked up from germline, CDR1 is SGHNT and CDR2 is YYREEE (reference sequence). Trimming left V 4 bases short and J 1 base short, with 11 bases between. CDR3 size: 14 residues.

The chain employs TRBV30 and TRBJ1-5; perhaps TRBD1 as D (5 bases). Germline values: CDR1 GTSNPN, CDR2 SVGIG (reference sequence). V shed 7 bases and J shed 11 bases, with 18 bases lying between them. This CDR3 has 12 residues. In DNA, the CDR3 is TGTGCCTTAGGGACTCCAAATCGGGCCCAGCATTTT. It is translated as CALGTPNRAQHF.

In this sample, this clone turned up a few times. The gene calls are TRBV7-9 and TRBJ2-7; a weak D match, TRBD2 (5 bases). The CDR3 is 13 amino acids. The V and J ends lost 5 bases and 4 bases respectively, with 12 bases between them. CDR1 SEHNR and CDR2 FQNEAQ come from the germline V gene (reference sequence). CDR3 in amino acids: CASSARTSYEQYF. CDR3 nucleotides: TGTGCCAGCAGCGCCCGGACTTCTTACGAGCAGTACTTC.

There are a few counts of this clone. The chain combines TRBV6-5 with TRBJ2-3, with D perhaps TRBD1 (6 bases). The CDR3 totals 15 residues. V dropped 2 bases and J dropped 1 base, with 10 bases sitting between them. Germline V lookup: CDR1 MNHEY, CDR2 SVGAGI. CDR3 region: CASSYEGTRTDTQYF. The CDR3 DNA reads TGTGCCAGCAGTTACGAGGGGACACGCACAGATACGCAGTATTTT.

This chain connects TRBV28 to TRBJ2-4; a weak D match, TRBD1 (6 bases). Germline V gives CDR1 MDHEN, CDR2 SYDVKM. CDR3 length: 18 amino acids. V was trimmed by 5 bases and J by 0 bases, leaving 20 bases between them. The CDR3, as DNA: TGTGCCAGCAGTCCCCACCGGACAGCGAAACTAGCCAAAAACATTCAGTACTTC. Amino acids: CASSPHRTAKLAKNIQYF.

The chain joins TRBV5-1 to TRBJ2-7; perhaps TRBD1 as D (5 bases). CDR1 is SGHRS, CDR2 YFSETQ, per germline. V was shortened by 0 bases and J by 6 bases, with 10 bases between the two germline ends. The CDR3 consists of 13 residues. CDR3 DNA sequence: TGCGCCAGCAGCTTGGTAGGGGTTGGCGAGCAGTACTTC. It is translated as CASSLVGVGEQYF.

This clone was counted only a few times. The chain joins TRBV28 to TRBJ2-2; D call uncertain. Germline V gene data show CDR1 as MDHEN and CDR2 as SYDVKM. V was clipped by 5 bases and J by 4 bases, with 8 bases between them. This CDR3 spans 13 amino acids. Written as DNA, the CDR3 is TGTGCCAGCAGTCTCTTTTCCACCGGGGAGCTGTTTTTT. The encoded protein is CASSLFSTGELFF. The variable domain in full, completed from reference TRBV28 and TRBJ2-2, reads DVKVTQSSRYLVKRTGEKVFLECVQDMDHENMFWYRQDPGLGLRLIYFSYDVKMKEKGDIPEGYSVSREKKERFSLILESASTNQTSMYLCASSLFSTGELFFGEGSRLTVL.

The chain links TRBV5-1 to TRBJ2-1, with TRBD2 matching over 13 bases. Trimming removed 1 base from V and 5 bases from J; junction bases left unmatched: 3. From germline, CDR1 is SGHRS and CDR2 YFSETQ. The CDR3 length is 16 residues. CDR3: CASSLTSGGAHNEQFF. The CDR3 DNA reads TGCGCCAGCAGCTTGACTAGCGGGGGGGCACACAATGAGCAGTTCTTC.